Shown below are 2 T cell receptor beta chains from a single sample sequenced in a study of identical twins. TCRdb itself ran the 5' RACE reads through MiXCR, one entry per CDR3 protein. The sample records some 500,000 distinct CDR3 sequences, roughly an eighth being singletons. This sample was also put to use in a study of yellow fever vaccine responses in identical twins.

Sequencing used CD4+ T cells sorted from blood. All receptors come from a woman between 18 and 29 years old in good health.

There are a few counts of this clonotype. The chain has TRBV5-1 and TRBJ2-7; 8 nucleotides align to TRBD1. Unmatched junction bases numbered 7, after V lost 3 bases and J lost 2 bases. CDR1 and CDR2 (germline): SGHRS, YFSETQ. This CDR3 is 15 amino acids long. CDR3 in DNA: TGCGCCAGCAGCTCGCCGACAGGGGTTGCCTACGAGCAGTACTTC. Translated: CASSSPTGVAYEQYF.

This chain uses TRBV20-1 with TRBJ2-7; a weak D match, TRBD2 (6 bases). The CDR3 loop spans 10 amino acids. CDR1 is DFQATT, CDR2 SNEGSKA, per germline (reference sequence). Trimming pared 6 bases from V and 7 bases from J, leaving 10 bases between. This chain's CDR3 is CSAASGEQYF. The CDR3 DNA reads TGCAGTGCCGCGAGCGGGGAGCAGTACTTC.